The TCR beta chain under discussion was sequenced for a study of T-cell reconstitution after alpha-beta-depleted transplantation in children. Study conclusions and caveats: For some patients, TCRbeta diversity was high at day 60 because of recipient T cells and thymic progenitors that survived. Reports say that about two months after transplant, the alpha-beta T cells came out of several hundred graft clones that had expanded.

In its sample, this clonotype was seen many times. Its specificity is unknown. The CDR3 has 12 residues. Germline values: CDR1 DFQATT, CDR2 SNEGSKA (reference sequence). Unique molecular identifiers were used in preparing the TCRbeta library. In TCRdb, the PCR reads were re-called with MiXCR into one record per CDR3 protein. The sample has hundreds of thousands of distinct CDR3 sequences; around 13% are singletons. This receptor was taken from a girl aged 2 to 10 with congenital amegakaryocytic thrombocytopenia, due to receive a stem cell transplant. The V call is TRBV20-1, the J call TRBJ2-1; 12 bases match TRBD2. The material sequenced was PBMCs, taken before TCRalphabeta/CD19-depleted stem cell transplant. CDR3 nucleotides: TGCAGCGAACTAGCGGGAGGCAATGAGCAGTTCTTC. Translation: CSELAGGNEQFF.